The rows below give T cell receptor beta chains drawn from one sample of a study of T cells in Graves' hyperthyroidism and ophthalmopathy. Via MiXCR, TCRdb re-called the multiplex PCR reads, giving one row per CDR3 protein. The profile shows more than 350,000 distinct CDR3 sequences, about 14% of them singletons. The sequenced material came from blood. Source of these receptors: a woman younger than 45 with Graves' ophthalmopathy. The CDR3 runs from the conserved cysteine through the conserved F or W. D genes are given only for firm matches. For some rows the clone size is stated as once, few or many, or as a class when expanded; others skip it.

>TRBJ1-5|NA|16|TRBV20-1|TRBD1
CSAREIDRESNQPQHF
TGCAGTGCTAGAGAGATCGACAGGGAAAGCAATCAGCCCCAGCATTTT
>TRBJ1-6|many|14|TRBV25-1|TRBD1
CASSGGTVNSPLHF
TGTGCCAGCAGTGGCGGGACAGTTAATTCACCCCTCCACTTT
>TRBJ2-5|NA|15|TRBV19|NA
CASSTFGEVSETQYF
TGTGCCAGTAGTACCTTCGGCGAAGTGTCAGAGACCCAGTACTTC
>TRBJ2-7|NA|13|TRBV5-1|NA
CASSSDGTYEQYF
TGCGCCAGCAGCTCGGACGGAACCTACGAGCAGTACTTC
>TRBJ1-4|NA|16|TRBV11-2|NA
CASSLGSGTLNEKLFF
TGTGCCAGCAGCTTAGGTTCGGGGACTCTTAATGAAAAACTGTTTTTT
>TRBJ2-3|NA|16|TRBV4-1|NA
CASSQDPGKSTDTQYF
TGCGCCAGCAGCCAAGATCCAGGGAAATCCACAGATACGCAGTATTTT
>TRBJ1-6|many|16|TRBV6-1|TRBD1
CASNRQSGTGNSPLHF
TGTGCCAGTAACCGACAGTCCGGGACAGGGAATTCACCCCTCCACTTT
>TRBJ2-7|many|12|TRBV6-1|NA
CASSEGLHEQYF
TGTGCCAGCAGTGAAGGCCTCCACGAGCAGTACTTC
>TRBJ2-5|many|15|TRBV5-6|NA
CASSPNGVALRTQYF
TGTGCCAGCAGCCCGAATGGGGTAGCGCTCAGGACCCAGTACTTC
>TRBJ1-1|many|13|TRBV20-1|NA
CSASVGRNTEAFF
TGCAGTGCTAGTGTTGGACGGAACACTGAAGCTTTCTTT
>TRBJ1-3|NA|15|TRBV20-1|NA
CSARPRTVPGNTIYF
TGCAGTGCTAGACCCCGGACTGTCCCTGGAAACACCATATATTTT
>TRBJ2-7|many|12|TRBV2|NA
CASSEPPIEQYF
TGTGCCAGCAGTGAACCTCCGATCGAGCAGTACTTC
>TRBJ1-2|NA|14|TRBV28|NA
CAHCPGGPGYGYTF
TGTGCCCACTGCCCGGGGGGGCCCGGCTATGGCTACACCTTC